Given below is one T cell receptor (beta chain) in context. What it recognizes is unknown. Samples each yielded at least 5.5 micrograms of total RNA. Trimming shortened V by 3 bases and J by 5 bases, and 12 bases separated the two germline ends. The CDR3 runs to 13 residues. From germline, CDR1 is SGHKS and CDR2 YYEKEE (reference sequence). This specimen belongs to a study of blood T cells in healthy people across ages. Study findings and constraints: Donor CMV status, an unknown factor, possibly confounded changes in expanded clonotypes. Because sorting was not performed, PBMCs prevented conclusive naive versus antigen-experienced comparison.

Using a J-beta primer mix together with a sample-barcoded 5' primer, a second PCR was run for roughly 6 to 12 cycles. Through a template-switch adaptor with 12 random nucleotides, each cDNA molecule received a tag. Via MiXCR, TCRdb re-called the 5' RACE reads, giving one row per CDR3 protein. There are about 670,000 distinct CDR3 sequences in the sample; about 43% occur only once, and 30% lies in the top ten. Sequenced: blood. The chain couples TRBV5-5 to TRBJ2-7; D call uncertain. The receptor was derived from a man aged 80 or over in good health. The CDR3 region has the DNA TGTGCCAGCAGCTGGTGGGTTTCAAACGAGCAGTACTTC. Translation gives CASSWWVSNEQYF.